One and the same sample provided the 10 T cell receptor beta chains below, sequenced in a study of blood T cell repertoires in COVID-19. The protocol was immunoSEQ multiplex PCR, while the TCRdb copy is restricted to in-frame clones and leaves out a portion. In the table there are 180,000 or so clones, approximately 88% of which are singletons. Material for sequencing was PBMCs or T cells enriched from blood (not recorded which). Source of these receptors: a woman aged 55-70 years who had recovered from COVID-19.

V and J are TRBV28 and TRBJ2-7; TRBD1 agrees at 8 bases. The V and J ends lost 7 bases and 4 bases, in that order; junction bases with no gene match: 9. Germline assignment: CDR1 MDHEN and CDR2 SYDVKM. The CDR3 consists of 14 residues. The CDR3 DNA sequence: TGTGCCAGCAAACTGGACAGGGTTAGATACGAGCAGTACTTC. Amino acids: CASKLDRVRYEQYF.

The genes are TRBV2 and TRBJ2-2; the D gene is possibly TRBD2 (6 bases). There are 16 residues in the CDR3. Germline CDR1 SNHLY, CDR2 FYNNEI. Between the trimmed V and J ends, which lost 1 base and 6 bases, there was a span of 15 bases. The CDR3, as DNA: TGTGCCAGCAGTGAAGGTTTCTGGGAGGAGGCCGGGGAGCTGTTTTTT. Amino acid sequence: CASSEGFWEEAGELFF.

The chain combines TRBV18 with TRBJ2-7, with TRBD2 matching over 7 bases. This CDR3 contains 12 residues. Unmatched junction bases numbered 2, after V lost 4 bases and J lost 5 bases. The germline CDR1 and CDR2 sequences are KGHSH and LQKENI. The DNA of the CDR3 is TGTGCCAGCTCACTCCGGGAGGACGAGCAGTACTTC. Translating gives CASSLREDEQYF. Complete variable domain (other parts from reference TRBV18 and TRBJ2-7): NAGVMQNPRHLVRRRGQEARLRCSPMKGHSHVYWYRQLPEEGLKFMVYLQKENIIDESGMPKERFSAEFPKEGPSILRIQQVVRGDSAAYFCASSLREDEQYFGPGTRLTVT.

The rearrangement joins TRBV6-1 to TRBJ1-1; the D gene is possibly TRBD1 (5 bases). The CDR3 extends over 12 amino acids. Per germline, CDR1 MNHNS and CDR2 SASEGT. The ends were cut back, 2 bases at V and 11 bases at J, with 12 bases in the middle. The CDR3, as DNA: TGTGCCAGCAGTGAAATGGGGGGGACGGCTTTCTTT. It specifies CASSEMGGTAFF.

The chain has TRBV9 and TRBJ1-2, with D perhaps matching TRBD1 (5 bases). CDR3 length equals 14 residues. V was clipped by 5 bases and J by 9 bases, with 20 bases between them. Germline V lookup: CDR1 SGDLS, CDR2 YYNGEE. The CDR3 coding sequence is TGTGCCAGCAGTCCTACCGGGACTCTACAAAGCTACACCTTC. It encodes CASSPTGTLQSYTF.

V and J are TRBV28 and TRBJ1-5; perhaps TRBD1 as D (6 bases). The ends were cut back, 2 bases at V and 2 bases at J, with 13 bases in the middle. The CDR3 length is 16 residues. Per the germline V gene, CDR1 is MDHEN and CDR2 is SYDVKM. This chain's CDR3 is CASSLVGGRGNQPQHF. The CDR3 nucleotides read TGTGCCAGCAGTTTAGTCGGGGGGCGAGGCAATCAGCCCCAGCATTTT.

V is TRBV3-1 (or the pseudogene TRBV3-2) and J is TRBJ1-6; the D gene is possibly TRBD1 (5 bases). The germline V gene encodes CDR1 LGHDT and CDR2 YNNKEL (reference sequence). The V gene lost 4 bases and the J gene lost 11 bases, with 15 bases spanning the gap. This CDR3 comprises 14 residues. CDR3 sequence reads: CASSPSHQGTPLHF. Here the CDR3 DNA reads TGTGCCAGCAGCCCGTCCCACCAGGGTACACCCCTCCACTTT.

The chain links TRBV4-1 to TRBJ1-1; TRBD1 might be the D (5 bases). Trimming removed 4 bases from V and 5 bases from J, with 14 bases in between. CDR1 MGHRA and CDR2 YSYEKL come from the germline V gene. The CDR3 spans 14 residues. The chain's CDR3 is CASSRGQGRTEAFF. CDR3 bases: TGCGCCAGCAGCCGAGGACAAGGGCGAACTGAAGCTTTCTTT.

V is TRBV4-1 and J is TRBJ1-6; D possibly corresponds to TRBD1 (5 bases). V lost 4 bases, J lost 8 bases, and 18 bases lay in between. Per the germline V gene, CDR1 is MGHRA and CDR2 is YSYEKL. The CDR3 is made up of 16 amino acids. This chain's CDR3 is CASSLLSTARDSPLHF. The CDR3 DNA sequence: TGCGCCAGCAGCCTTCTTTCGACAGCCAGGGATTCACCCCTCCACTTT.

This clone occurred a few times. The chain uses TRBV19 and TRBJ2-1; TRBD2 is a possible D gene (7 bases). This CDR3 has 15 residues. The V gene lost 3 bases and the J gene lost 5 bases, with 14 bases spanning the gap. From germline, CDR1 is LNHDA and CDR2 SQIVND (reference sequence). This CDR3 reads CASSIRGGWNNEQFF. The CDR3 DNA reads TGTGCCAGTAGTATTCGCGGGGGCTGGAACAATGAGCAGTTCTTC.